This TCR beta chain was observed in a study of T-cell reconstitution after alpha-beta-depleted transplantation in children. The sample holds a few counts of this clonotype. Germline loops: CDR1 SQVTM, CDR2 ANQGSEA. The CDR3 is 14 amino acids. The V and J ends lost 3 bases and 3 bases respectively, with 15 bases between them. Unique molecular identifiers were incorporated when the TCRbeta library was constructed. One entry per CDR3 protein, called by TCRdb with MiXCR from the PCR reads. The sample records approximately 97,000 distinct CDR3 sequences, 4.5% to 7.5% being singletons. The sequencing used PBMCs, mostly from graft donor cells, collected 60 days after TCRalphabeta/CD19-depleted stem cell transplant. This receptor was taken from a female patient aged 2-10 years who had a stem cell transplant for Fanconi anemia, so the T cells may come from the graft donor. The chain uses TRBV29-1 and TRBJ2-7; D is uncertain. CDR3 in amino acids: CSVDLGLGIYEQYF. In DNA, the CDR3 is TGCAGCGTTGATTTGGGCTTGGGGATCTACGAGCAGTACTTC.